These 30 T cell receptor beta chains were sequenced from one sample in a study of blood T cell repertoires in COVID-19. The assay was immunoSEQ multiplex PCR, and TCRdb's table has in-frame clones only and misses some. The sample contains more than 200,000 clones, more than 75% of which appear only once. Sequenced: PBMCs or T cells enriched from blood (not recorded which). The receptors here all came from a woman between 45 and 60 years old who had recovered from COVID-19.

The rearrangement links TRBV27 to TRBJ1-5; D remains ambiguous. Germline CDR1 reads MNHEY; CDR2 reads SMNVEV (reference sequence). The CDR3 contains 15 residues. V lost 3 bases to trimming and J lost 8 bases, with 17 bases between them. CDR3 loop: CASSFISEVDKPQHF. The CDR3 region has the DNA TGTGCCAGCAGTTTTATCTCGGAGGTTGATAAGCCCCAGCATTTT.

This chain links TRBV4-3 with TRBJ2-7; 7 nucleotides agree with TRBD1. V lost 0 bases, J lost 1 base, and 3 bases stayed unmatched. Germline-derived CDR1 and CDR2 are LGHNA and YSLEER. The CDR3 totals 15 residues. For the CDR3, the DNA is TGCGCCAGCAGCCAAGATTACAGGGGATCCTACGAGCAGTACTTC. It translates to CASSQDYRGSYEQYF.

V is TRBV24-1 and J is TRBJ2-5, with 7 bases lining up with TRBD1. V shed 11 bases and J 3 bases; nucleotides not matched to a gene: 5. CDR1 is KGHDR, CDR2 SFDVKD, per germline. The CDR3 has 12 amino acids. CDR3 protein: CASKGAKETQYF. In nucleotides, the CDR3 is TGTGCCAGCAAGGGGGCAAAAGAGACCCAGTACTTC.

DNA of the CDR3: TGTGCCAGCAGTGAATATATGGGACAGGGGGCCAACGTCCTGACTTTC. It is translated as CASSEYMGQGANVLTF. V gene TRBV6-1 combines with J gene TRBJ2-6, with 7 bases that match TRBD1. Per the germline V gene, CDR1 is MNHNS and CDR2 is SASEGT. The CDR3 has 16 amino acids. V trimming: 2 bases; J trimming: 4 bases; junction bases outside the gene matches: 5.

V gene TRBV5-1 combines with J gene TRBJ2-5; weak D call: TRBD2 (7 bases). The germline V and J ends were trimmed by 2 bases and 3 bases, with 23 bases remaining between them. CDR1 and CDR2 from the germline V gene are SGHRS and YFSETQ. This CDR3 contains 18 residues. The DNA for the CDR3 is TGCGCCAGCAGCTTCGGGGGGCGTGGCGGCCCTTGGGAAGAGACCCAGTACTTC. It is translated as CASSFGGRGGPWEETQYF.

The J gene is TRBJ1-2, the V gene TRBV5-1; TRBD1 might be the D (5 bases). In germline, CDR1 is SGHRS, CDR2 YFSETQ. The CDR3 length is 14 residues. The V end was cut by 0 bases, the J end by 4 bases, with 10 bases between. The CDR3 reads CASSLVRGIYGYTF. The CDR3 bases are TGCGCCAGCAGCTTGGTCCGGGGGATCTATGGCTACACCTTC.

The chain's CDR3 is CAWSVGARVDQPQHF. The CDR3 nucleotides are TGTGCCTGGAGTGTAGGGGCCAGGGTTGATCAGCCCCAGCATTTT. V and J are TRBV30 and TRBJ1-5, with D perhaps TRBD1 (5 bases). From germline, CDR1 is GTSNPN and CDR2 SVGIG (reference sequence). The length of the CDR3 is 15 residues. Trimming took 0 bases from V and 5 from J, leaving 14 bases between them.

This chain joins TRBV5-1 and TRBJ1-1, with D maybe TRBD1 (5 bases). The CDR3 is 14 amino acids. Germline V lookup: CDR1 SGHRS, CDR2 YFSETQ. Trimming removed 2 bases from V and 3 bases from J, with 11 bases in between. The CDR3 DNA follows: TGCGCCAGCAGCTTCCGGGGGGAGGACACTGAAGCTTTCTTT. It specifies CASSFRGEDTEAFF.

The chain is built from TRBV7-9 and TRBJ2-5; possible D gene TRBD1, 6 bases. V gave up 3 bases and J gave up 1 base, with 9 bases separating them. Germline-derived CDR1 and CDR2 are SEHNR and FQNEAQ (reference sequence). The CDR3 has 14 residues. CDR3 in DNA: TGTGCCAGCAGCTTCAACAGGGTCCAAGAGACCCAGTACTTC. This codes for CASSFNRVQETQYF.

Only one count was recorded for this clone. The V call is TRBV27, the J call TRBJ2-3; 7 nucleotides agree with TRBD2. The V gene end was trimmed by 5 bases and the J gene end by 6 bases; junction bases not matched to a gene: 11. The CDR3 has 15 residues. Germline assignment: CDR1 MNHEY and CDR2 SMNVEV (reference sequence). The CDR3 is CASSGAGLGPDTQYF. CDR3 DNA sequence: TGTGCCAGCAGTGGGGCCGGACTAGGTCCGGATACGCAGTATTTT.

V and J are TRBV19 and TRBJ1-3, with D unresolved. From germline, CDR1 is LNHDA and CDR2 SQIVND (reference sequence). There are 16 residues in the CDR3. V was clipped by 0 bases and J by 3 bases, with 12 bases between them. This chain's CDR3 is CASSIDLRALGNTIYF. The CDR3 region has the DNA TGTGCCAGTAGTATAGATCTGAGGGCGCTTGGAAACACCATATATTTT.

The chain combines TRBV30 with TRBJ2-7, with TRBD2 as a possible D gene (5 bases). Trimming pared 4 bases from V and 3 bases from J, leaving 16 bases between. The length of the CDR3 is 14 residues. The germline V gene encodes CDR1 GTSNPN and CDR2 SVGIG (reference sequence). The CDR3 loop is CAWNKADTFYEQYF. The CDR3 bases are TGTGCCTGGAACAAAGCGGATACTTTCTACGAGCAGTACTTC.

The chain has TRBV2 and TRBJ1-1, with 7 bases identical to TRBD1. The CDR3 consists of 13 residues. Germline V gene sequence: CDR1 SNHLY, CDR2 FYNNEI. The trim removed 7 bases at V and 0 bases at J, leaving 2 bases unmatched. CDR3 bases: TGTGCCAGCATGACAGGGCTGAACACTGAAGCTTTCTTT. This encodes CASMTGLNTEAFF.

The CDR3 protein is CASSLTGDTQYF. CDR3 DNA: TGTGCCAGCAGCCTTACCGGGGATACGCAGTATTTT. This rearrangement joins TRBV6-2 or TRBV6-3 to TRBJ2-3, with D unresolved. Deletions cut 6 bases from V and 6 bases from J, with 10 bases between. The CDR3 extends over 12 amino acids. Per germline, CDR1 MNHEY and CDR2 SVGEGT.

This chain joins TRBV18 and TRBJ1-3; 7 nucleotides line up with TRBD1. Germline V CDR1 and CDR2: KGHSH, LQKENI. The CDR3 has 17 amino acids. V lost 1 base, J lost 6 bases, and 12 bases stayed unmatched. CDR3 in DNA: TGTGCCAGCTCACCACAAACGCGCTCGGGACAGTTAAACACCATATATTTT. It is translated as CASSPQTRSGQLNTIYF.

This chain joins TRBV30 and TRBJ1-4; weak D call: TRBD1 (5 bases). The CDR3 loop spans 14 amino acids. V was pared by 0 bases and J by 8 bases, with 13 bases between. In germline, CDR1 is GTSNPN, CDR2 SVGIG (reference sequence). CDR3 sequence reads: CAWSVGGVGEKLFF. CDR3 in DNA: TGTGCCTGGAGTGTAGGAGGGGTTGGGGAAAAACTGTTTTTT.

CDR3 coding DNA: TGTGCCAGCAGCCTCCAGGGGGCCGACACTGAAGCTTTCTTT. This translates into CASSLQGADTEAFF. The genes are TRBV11-2 and TRBJ1-1; 8 bases align to TRBD1. V gave up 5 bases and J gave up 3 bases; unmatched junction bases: 5. The CDR3 consists of 14 residues. CDR1 and CDR2 (germline): SGHAT, FQNNGV.

J is TRBJ2-1 and V is TRBV10-3, with TRBD2 identical over 7 bases. This CDR3 has 16 residues. V shed 2 bases, J shed 2 bases, and the junction held 6 bases outside the gene matches. Germline CDR1 reads ENHRY; CDR2 reads SYGVKD. The CDR3 here is CAISEPGRQTYNEQFF. In DNA form, the CDR3 reads TGTGCCATCAGTGAGCCCGGGAGGCAAACCTACAATGAGCAGTTCTTC.

This sequence joins TRBV7-6 and TRBJ1-6; weak D call: TRBD1 (6 bases). The germline V gene encodes CDR1 SGHVS and CDR2 FNYEAQ. The CDR3 contains 14 residues. Trimming removed 5 bases from V and 7 bases from J, with 12 bases in between. CDR3 nucleotides: TGTGCCAGCAGCGAAGGGGGTCGGAATTCACCCCTCCACTTT. As protein: CASSEGGRNSPLHF.

This chain connects TRBV9 to TRBJ2-3; 8 bases line up with TRBD1. Losses at the gene ends were 3 bases for V and 2 bases for J; bases not matched to a gene: 5. This CDR3 has 15 residues. The germline V gene has CDR1 SGDLS and CDR2 YYNGEE. CDR3 region: CASSAGQDNTDTQYF. For the CDR3, the DNA is TGTGCCAGCAGCGCGGGACAGGATAACACAGATACGCAGTATTTT. The full variable domain, rest sourced from reference TRBV9 and TRBJ2-3, is DSGVTQTPKHLITATGQRVTLRCSPRSGDLSVYWYQQSLDQGLQFLIQYYNGEERAKGNILERFSAQQFPDLHSELNLSSLELGDSALYFCASSAGQDNTDTQYFGPGTRLTVL.

CDR3 sequence reads: CASSKDRLSNQPQHF. In DNA, the CDR3 is TGTGCCAGCAGCAAGGACAGGCTTAGCAATCAGCCCCAGCATTTT. The chain links TRBV2 to TRBJ1-5, with 7 nucleotides matching TRBD1. V trimming: 6 bases; J trimming: 0 bases; junction bases outside the gene matches: 5. Germline V gene data show CDR1 as SNHLY and CDR2 as FYNNEI. CDR3 size: 15 residues.

CDR3 nucleotide sequence: TGCGCCAGCAGCCCCAATAAAGGAGTTGACCATGGCTACACCTTC. The encoded protein is CASSPNKGVDHGYTF. V and J are TRBV4-1 and TRBJ1-2; D remains unclear. There are 15 residues in the CDR3. Germline CDR1 and CDR2: MGHRA and YSYEKL. V was trimmed by 4 bases and J by 6 bases, leaving 18 bases between them.

This clone was counted at least ten times. The chain links TRBV4-2 to TRBJ1-4, with a weak D call TRBD1 (5 bases). Trimming cost V 0 bases and J 8 bases, with 13 bases left between them. This CDR3 is 15 amino acids long. The germline gives CDR1 LGHNA, CDR2 YNFKEQ. In nucleotides, the CDR3 is TGTGCCAGCAGCCAAGACAGGGAGGGAGGAGAAAAACTGTTTTTT. Translation gives CASSQDREGGEKLFF.

J is TRBJ1-4 and V is TRBV7-9; a weak D match, TRBD1 (5 bases). Germline-derived CDR1 and CDR2 are SEHNR and FQNEAQ (reference sequence). The CDR3 sequence is 14 residues long. The V end was cut by 5 bases, the J end by 10 bases, with 17 bases between. This CDR3 is CASSADRTSGKLFF. The CDR3 DNA is TGTGCCAGCAGCGCAGACAGAACCTCGGGAAAACTGTTTTTT.

The rearrangement uses TRBV5-1 and TRBJ2-7; TRBD2 matches at 9 bases. Per the germline V gene, CDR1 is SGHRS and CDR2 is YFSETQ. V shed 0 bases and J 0 bases; nucleotides not matched to a gene: 1. This CDR3 region has 15 residues. The CDR3 DNA follows: TGCGCCAGCAGCTTGGGTAGCGGGAGCTCCTACGAGCAGTACTTC. It codes for CASSLGSGSSYEQYF.

V gene TRBV3-1 (or the pseudogene TRBV3-2) combines with J gene TRBJ1-1; 10 nucleotides line up with TRBD1. CDR3 length: 13 amino acids. The germline V gene has CDR1 LGHDT and CDR2 YNNKEL (reference sequence). J gave up 8 bases and V 3 bases, and 3 bases lay outside the gene matches. The CDR3 DNA sequence: TGTGCCAGCAGCCAGGTGACAGGGGGCGAAGCTTTCTTT. Its protein product is CASSQVTGGEAFF.

J is TRBJ1-4 and V is TRBV12-3 or TRBV12-4; tentative D call: TRBD1 (6 bases). The CDR3 is 13 amino acids. The ends were cut back, 4 bases at V and 8 bases at J, with 11 bases in the middle. The CDR3 DNA reads TGTGCCAGCAGTTCAGGGGATCGGGAAAAACTGTTTTTT. This translates into CASSSGDREKLFF.

This rearrangement joins TRBV23-1 to TRBJ1-1, with unresolved D. TRBV23-1 is flagged as an ORF with uncertain function. V gave up 4 bases and J gave up 1 base, with 22 bases separating them. The CDR3 extends over 18 amino acids. In DNA form, the CDR3 reads TGCGCCAGCAGTCGGCCGCGGTTGCGGGGTCCGCAGAACACTGAAGCTTTCTTT. Protein: CASSRPRLRGPQNTEAFF.

This sequence joins TRBV9 and TRBJ2-2; D gene uncertain. V lost 0 bases to trimming and J lost 4 bases, with 4 bases between them. Germline lookup yields CDR1 SGDLS and CDR2 YYNGEE. CDR3 length equals 13 residues. DNA of the CDR3: TGTGCCAGCAGCGTAGGGCCCACCGGGGAGCTGTTTTTT. Translation gives CASSVGPTGELFF.

The chain couples TRBV19 to TRBJ1-1; the D is unclear. This CDR3 is 16 amino acids long. Germline values: CDR1 LNHDA, CDR2 SQIVND (reference sequence). The V end was cut by 1 base, the J end by 5 bases, with 17 bases between. CDR3 nucleotide sequence: TGTGCCAGTAGTATAGTGTCTCCAGGTTTCACAACTGAAGCTTTCTTT. Translating gives CASSIVSPGFTTEAFF.